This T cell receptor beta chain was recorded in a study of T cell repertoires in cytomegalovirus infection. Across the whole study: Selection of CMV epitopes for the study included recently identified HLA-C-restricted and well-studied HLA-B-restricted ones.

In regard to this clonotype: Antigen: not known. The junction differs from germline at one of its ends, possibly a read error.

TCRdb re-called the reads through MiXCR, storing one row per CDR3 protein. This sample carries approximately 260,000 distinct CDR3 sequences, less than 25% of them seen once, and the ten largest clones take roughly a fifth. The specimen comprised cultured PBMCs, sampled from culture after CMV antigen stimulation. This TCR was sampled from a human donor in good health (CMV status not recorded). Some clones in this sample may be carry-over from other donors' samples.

Written as DNA, the CDR3 is TGTGCCAGCAACCAAGATCGGGGAGGGTACAATGAGCAGTTCTTC. It yields the protein CASNQDRGGYNEQFF. This sequence joins TRBV4-2 and TRBJ2-1; TRBD2 matches at 7 bases. The germline gives CDR1 LGHNA, CDR2 YNFKEQ. The CDR3 totals 15 residues.